The rows below give T cell receptor beta chains drawn from one sample of a study of T cell repertoires in cytomegalovirus infection. MiXCR, applied by TCRdb to the reads, yields one record per CDR3 protein. The data contain 650,000 to 900,000 distinct CDR3 sequences, about 29% of them seen just once; the ten biggest clones take up under 15%. What these receptors recognize is not known. The specimen was cultured CD8+ T cells from PBMCs, collected from culture after CMV antigen stimulation. These receptors all stem from a human donor in good health (CMV status not recorded). Some clones in this sample may be carry-over from other donors' samples. Each CDR3 is given with its conserved first and last residue. A clone size is listed for some rows: how often the clone was seen (once, few, many), or a class if it is expanded.

length	size	V	CDR3
17	-	TRBV6-4	CASSDPGTGLNSQPQHF
16	-	TRBV12-3/TRBV12-4	CASSLVQGLVTDTQYF
15	few	TRBV5-1	CASSPDDIRNQPQHF
14	many	TRBV7-2	CASSLTQGGTEAFF
15	-	TRBV28	CASSPGQVNNEKLFF
16	few	TRBV6-6	CASSLNKWQAPYEQYF
13	-	TRBV6-2/TRBV6-3	CASVQGNTGELFF
14	many	TRBV7-2	CASSPLGSGGPQYF
18	few	TRBV27	CASRPDTVGQGAYNEQFF
12	-	TRBV6-5	CASSPGTGLYTF
15	few	TRBV4-1	CASSQVPGEDNEQFF
11	-	TRBV20-1	CSAAGQAPLHF
16	-	TRBV9	CASSPWGTGGNGELFF
13	-	TRBV20-1	CSARGVLMRELFF
19	-	TRBV6-6	CASSPPGQDLESHTDTQYF
13	few	TRBV25-1	CASSLQRGNEQYF
16	few	TRBV6-2/TRBV6-3	CASSTEPTNSYNEQFF
15	few	TRBV25-1	CASSETNRYQETQYF
13	few	TRBV5-6	CACLRLSNQPQHF
16	-	TRBV7-2	CASSLELAGVSDTQYF
11	-	TRBV7-8	CASSLMSEQYF
16	-	TRBV27	CASSAIWGSGANVLTF
17	once	TRBV24-1	CATSDPTSGGHQETQYF
12	-	TRBV12-3/TRBV12-4	CASRYGVTEAFF
13	many	TRBV7-9	CASSLRQYNEQFF
15	few	TRBV4-1	CASSQGGSNTGELFF
15	-	TRBV27	CASPPATGRRETQYF
14	-	TRBV6-1	CASSYVGTRTEAFF
15	-	TRBV28	CASSLSLRSGNTIYF
15	many	TRBV7-2	CASSWSHGQLYEQYF
16	few	TRBV27	CASSRLAGLETGELFF
16	few	TRBV5-5	CASTQTSGGAPDTQYF
16	-	TRBV25-1	CASRGMGGTGAYEQYF
15	-	TRBV3-1	CASSQTFDRWTEAFF
12	few	TRBV5-1	CASRDRNTEAFF
14	-	TRBV20-1	CSASGGLDRSEAFF
15	-	TRBV4-1	CASSQEGQGANEQFF
16	-	TRBV4-3	CASSQGGGVPQETQYF
14	-	TRBV6-5	CASSYPGLRTEAFF
16	many	TRBV7-2	CASSSPSGHSYNEQFF
15	many	TRBV13	CASSLGGGNNYEQYF
15	-	TRBV6-1	CASTQGRQRNTEAFF
15	-	TRBV13	CASSNTGLSYNEQFF
14	many	TRBV7-9	CASSFRGASTEAFF
14	-	TRBV7-6	CASSPRGASYEQYF
17	-	TRBV27	CASSQYAGDLSYNEQFF
14	few	TRBV12-3/TRBV12-4	CASSWRTLNNEQFF
15	many	TRBV4-2	CASSQDWGGDTEAFF
14	few	TRBV29-1	CSVWGLPSTDTQYF
14	-	TRBV6-2/TRBV6-3	CASSYWEGATEAFF
12	-	TRBV6-5	CAASLEGGELFF